The sample holds many counts of the clone carrying this T cell receptor beta chain. Its cognate antigen is unknown. TCRdb reanalysed the 5' RACE reads using MiXCR and keeps one entry per CDR3 protein. The sample holds under 25,000 distinct CDR3 sequences; roughly 2.5% are singletons and the top ten take around 5.5%. This CDR3 is built from 14 residues. CDR1 and CDR2 (germline): SGHDT, YYEEEE. Trimming shortened V by 1 base and J by 3 bases, and 10 bases separated the two germline ends. The unsorted libraries originated from 2 million PBMCs that had been stored at -80 C. The record originates from a study of neurological immune-mediated disorders. Study overall: Relapsing-remitting disease affected roughly 30, and secondary progressive 3, of roughly 34 multiple sclerosis patients.

Study conclusions and caveats: Among 34 multiple sclerosis patients, 18 had repertoires that phylogenetic grouping placed in one related-CDR3 cluster, a possible signature.

This TCR derives from a woman aged 18-35 years with multiple sclerosis. This chain joins TRBV5-6 and TRBJ2-5; a possible D gene is TRBD1 (7 bases). The sample was PBMCs. As DNA, the CDR3 is TGTGCCAGCAGCTTGCAGGGGGGAGAAGAGACCCAGTACTTC. It encodes CASSLQGGEETQYF.